This T cell receptor (beta chain) appears in the sequencing data of a study of shared clonotypes between healthy human individuals. Notes on this clone: The antigen is unknown.

CD45RO-negative, CCR7-selected cells formed the naive CD8 fraction, which excluded terminally differentiated effector memory CD45RA+ cells. Once extracted for a subset, genomic DNA was divided evenly among several immunoSEQ plates. How the authors handled the data: Filtering differed, since immunoSEQ gave only junction sequences and no quality scores. The table came from immunoSEQ multiplex PCR; TCRdb's copy has only in-frame clones and leaves some out. V, J and clone size are those of that table, while D and trimming were read from the DNA. The table lists around 2,100,000 clones, approximately 95% of them singletons, with less than 1.5% in the top ten. Germline V gene lookup returns CDR1 MRHNA and CDR2 SNTAGT. This CDR3 has 18 residues. V lost 5 bases to trimming and J lost 3 bases; unmatched junction nucleotides: 11. General observations from the study: Clonotypes that were shared across a few donors made up approximately 5.1% of naive CD4 clonotypes. Clonotypes not shared had lower generation probabilities than those common to all four donors.

The clonotype comes from a man aged 18 to 30 in good health. The rearrangement joins TRBV6-4 to TRBJ2-5; 14 bases align to TRBD2. The sample was naive CD8+ T cells sorted from blood. CDR3 in DNA: TGTGCCAGCAGTTCCAGGACTAGCGGGAGGCCCTCAAAAGAGACCCAGTACTTC. This sequence encodes CASSSRTSGRPSKETQYF.